Shown below are 4 T cell receptor beta chains from a single sample sequenced in a study of T cells in Graves' hyperthyroidism and ophthalmopathy. The CDR3 regions of TCR beta were amplified from RNA transcripts. TCR CDR3 regions were first amplified by RT-PCR with HTBI primers. TCRdb re-derived calls from the multiplex PCR reads in MiXCR, one entry per CDR3 protein. The sample consists of roughly 290,000 distinct CDR3 sequences, around 15% of them appearing once. Sample: blood. These receptors all stem from a woman in her sixties with Graves' ophthalmopathy.

This clonotype has only a few counts. The chain combines TRBV2 with TRBJ2-7; D uncertain. The CDR3 has 13 amino acids. With 5 bases removed from V and 2 bases from J, the gap between germline ends came to 10 bases. Germline V lookup: CDR1 SNHLY, CDR2 FYNNEI. CDR3 DNA sequence: TGTGCCAGCAGTCGAATAGGGACCTACGAGCAGTACTTC. As protein: CASSRIGTYEQYF.

This clonotype appeared many times. This chain connects TRBV20-1 to TRBJ2-7, with unresolved D. Per the germline V gene, CDR1 is DFQATT and CDR2 is SNEGSKA (reference sequence). V lost 4 bases, J lost 4 bases, and 20 bases lay in between. This CDR3 contains 15 residues. DNA for the CDR3: TGCAGTGCTAATTCCCTCCACCGAGACCTATACGAGCAGTACTTC. Residues: CSANSLHRDLYEQYF.

Many counts were recorded for this clonotype. J is TRBJ2-1 and V is TRBV2, with 8 bases matching TRBD1. Germline V lookup: CDR1 SNHLY, CDR2 FYNNEI. This CDR3 comprises 13 residues. The trim removed 6 bases at V and 6 bases at J, leaving 4 bases unmatched. DNA of the CDR3: TGTGCCAGCAGCCGGGACAGGAGCAATGAGCAGTTCTTC. This encodes CASSRDRSNEQFF.

This clonotype was recorded a few times. V gene TRBV7-8 combines with J gene TRBJ2-5, with D unclear. Germline CDR1 reads SGHVS; CDR2 reads FQNEAQ. The length of the CDR3 is 15 residues. Between the trimmed V and J ends, which lost 6 bases and 5 bases, there was a span of 19 bases. CDR3 region: CASSFLDRTGETQYF. In DNA, the CDR3 is TGTGCCAGCAGTTTTTTGGACCGGACCGGCGAGACCCAGTACTTC.